This TCR beta chain stems from a study of blood T cell repertoires in COVID-19. Clones were read by immunoSEQ multiplex PCR, and TCRdb kept only the in-frame ones, dropping some. The data show 200,000 or so clones, around 77% seen once. This receptor was obtained from a man aged 60 to 69 with active or convalescent COVID-19. Sequenced material: peripheral blood.

The CDR3 coding sequence is TGTGCCATCAGTGAGAACGGGGGTGAGACCCAGTACTTC. Amino acids: CAISENGGETQYF. This chain joins TRBV10-3 and TRBJ2-5, with D tentatively TRBD2 (6 bases). Trimming left V 2 bases short and J 5 bases short, with 9 bases between. Germline CDR1 and CDR2: ENHRY and SYGVKD. The CDR3 has 13 amino acids.